The 6 T cell receptor beta chains listed next were all sequenced from one sample in a study of blood T cell repertoires in COVID-19. This table comes from immunoSEQ multiplex PCR, and its TCRdb copy is limited to in-frame clones, with some not included. This table holds fewer than 500,000 clones, 75% to 90% found once. Material for sequencing was PBMCs or T cells enriched from blood (not recorded which). The receptors were sampled from a man aged 30-40 years who had recovered from COVID-19.

V gene TRBV7-9 combines with J gene TRBJ2-1; 7 bases line up with TRBD2. The V and J ends lost 8 bases and 4 bases, in that order; junction bases with no gene match: 11. Per germline, CDR1 SEHNR and CDR2 FQNEAQ (reference sequence). The CDR3 contains 15 residues. DNA for the CDR3: TGTGCCAGCTCCCTTCTAGCGGACGATTACAATGAGCAGTTCTTC. Its protein product is CASSLLADDYNEQFF.

This chain uses TRBV18 with TRBJ1-1; TRBD1 might be the D (5 bases). The CDR3 has 16 amino acids. V dropped 2 bases and J dropped 4 bases, with 17 bases sitting between them. Per germline, CDR1 KGHSH and CDR2 LQKENI. In nucleotides, the CDR3 is TGTGCCAGCTCACCAGGCAGGGAGGTAGCGGGCACTGAAGCTTTCTTT. This gives the protein CASSPGREVAGTEAFF.

This clone turned up a few times. Other DNA sequences of this sample code for an identical CDR3. The chain carries TRBV4-2 and TRBJ2-1; D might be TRBD2 (6 bases). CDR3 length equals 16 residues. Germline V gene lookup returns CDR1 LGHNA and CDR2 YNFKEQ. V was pared by 0 bases and J by 3 bases, with 12 bases between. The CDR3 sequence is CASSQDLAGSYNEQFF. CDR3 coding DNA: TGTGCCAGCAGCCAAGATCTGGCGGGAAGCTACAATGAGCAGTTCTTC.

J is TRBJ1-6 and V is TRBV7-2, with D perhaps matching TRBD1 (6 bases). The ends were cut back, 2 bases at V and 10 bases at J, with 9 bases in the middle. The CDR3 sequence is 13 residues long. The germline gives CDR1 SGHTA, CDR2 FQGNSA. DNA of the CDR3: TGTGCCAGCAGCTTACCAGGGGAGTCACCCCTCCACTTT. Encoded protein: CASSLPGESPLHF.

J is TRBJ2-6 and V is TRBV7-2; perhaps TRBD2 as D (6 bases). Germline V CDR1 and CDR2: SGHTA, FQGNSA. Trimming left V 6 bases short and J 8 bases short, with 20 bases between. The CDR3 contains 16 residues. Here the CDR3 reads CASSPVGGIPTNVLTF. CDR3 in DNA: TGTGCCAGCAGTCCCGTGGGAGGTATCCCTACCAACGTCCTGACTTTC.

The chain links TRBV30 to TRBJ2-1; possibly TRBD2 for D (5 bases). Germline V lookup: CDR1 GTSNPN, CDR2 SVGIG (reference sequence). V shed 4 bases and J shed 9 bases, with 10 bases lying between them. The CDR3 has 11 residues. CDR3 coding DNA: TGTGCCTGGACGCGGGCTACTGAGCAGTTCTTC. This gives the protein CAWTRATEQFF.